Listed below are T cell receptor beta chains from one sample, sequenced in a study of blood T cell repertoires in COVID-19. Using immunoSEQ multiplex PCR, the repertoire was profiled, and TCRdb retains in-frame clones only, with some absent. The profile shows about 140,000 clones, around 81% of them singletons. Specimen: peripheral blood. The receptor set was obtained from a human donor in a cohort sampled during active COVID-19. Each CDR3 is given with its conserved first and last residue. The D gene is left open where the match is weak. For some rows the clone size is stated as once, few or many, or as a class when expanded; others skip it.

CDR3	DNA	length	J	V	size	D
CATSRDRIASPNEQFF	TGTGCCACCAGCAGAGATCGTATAGCGAGCCCCAATGAGCAGTTCTTC	16	TRBJ2-1	TRBV15	NA	NA
CASSVTGITGELFF	TGTGCCAGCAGCGTCACAGGGATCACCGGGGAGCTGTTTTTT	14	TRBJ2-2	TRBV9	NA	NA
CASSRRGRETQYF	TGCGCCAGCAGCCGCAGGGGGAGAGAGACCCAGTACTTC	13	TRBJ2-5	TRBV5-1	NA	TRBD1
CASSWRRREEGYTF	TGTGCCAGCAGCTGGAGGAGGAGGGAAGAAGGCTACACCTTC	14	TRBJ1-2	TRBV7-2	NA	NA
CASSVAGYPYEQYF	TGTGCCAGCAGCGTAGCAGGGTACCCCTACGAGCAGTACTTC	14	TRBJ2-7	TRBV9	NA	NA
CASSRQGATLEQYF	TGTGCCAGCAGCCGACAGGGCGCAACACTCGAGCAGTACTTC	14	TRBJ2-7	TRBV27	NA	TRBD1
CASSFHDRRDSPLHF	TGCGCCAGCAGCTTCCATGACCGTCGGGATTCACCCCTCCACTTT	15	TRBJ1-6	TRBV5-1	many	NA
CASSSPGLGETQYF	TGTGCCAGCAGTTCACCGGGACTAGGAGAGACCCAGTACTTC	14	TRBJ2-5	TRBV28	NA	TRBD2
CASSFRTGSNSPLHF	TGTGCCAGCAGCTTCCGGACAGGGTCTAATTCACCCCTCCACTTT	15	TRBJ1-6	TRBV7-8	NA	TRBD1
CASSQRDEQYF	TGTGCCAGCAGCCAGAGGGACGAGCAGTACTTC	11	TRBJ2-7	TRBV12-3/TRBV12-4	NA	NA
CASSSQGTGYEQYF	TGCGCCAGCAGCAGTCAAGGGACAGGCTACGAGCAGTACTTC	14	TRBJ2-7	TRBV5-1	few	TRBD1
CASSSRQGVTEQYF	TGTGCCAGCAGCTCCAGACAGGGGGTCACCGAGCAGTACTTC	14	TRBJ2-7	TRBV7-2	NA	TRBD1
CSVGQGTLETQYF	TGCAGCGTCGGACAGGGCACCTTAGAGACCCAGTACTTC	13	TRBJ2-5	TRBV29-1	NA	TRBD1
CASSYSNRGYEQYF	TGTGCCAGCAGTTACTCGAATAGGGGTTACGAGCAGTACTTC	14	TRBJ2-7	TRBV6-5	NA	NA
CASSPWADYNSPLHF	TGTGCCAGCTCACCATGGGCCGATTATAATTCACCCCTCCACTTT	15	TRBJ1-6	TRBV18	NA	NA
CASSRSDRGYGYTF	TGTGCCAGCAGTAGGTCGGACAGGGGCTATGGCTACACCTTC	14	TRBJ1-2	TRBV27	NA	TRBD1